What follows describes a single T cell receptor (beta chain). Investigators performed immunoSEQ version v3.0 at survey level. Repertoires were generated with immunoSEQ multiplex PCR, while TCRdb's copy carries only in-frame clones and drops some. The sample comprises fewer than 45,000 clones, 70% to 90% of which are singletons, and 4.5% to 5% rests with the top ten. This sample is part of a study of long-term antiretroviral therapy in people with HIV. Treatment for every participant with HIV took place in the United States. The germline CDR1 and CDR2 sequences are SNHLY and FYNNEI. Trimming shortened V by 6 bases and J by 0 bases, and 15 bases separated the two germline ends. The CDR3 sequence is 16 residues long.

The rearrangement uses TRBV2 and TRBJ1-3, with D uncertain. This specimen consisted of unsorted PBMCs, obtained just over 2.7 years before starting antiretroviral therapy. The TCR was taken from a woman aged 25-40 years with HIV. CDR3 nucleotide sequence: TGTGCCAGCAGCTCGTCCCCGAGGAGCTCTGGAAACACCATATATTTT. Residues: CASSSSPRSSGNTIYF.